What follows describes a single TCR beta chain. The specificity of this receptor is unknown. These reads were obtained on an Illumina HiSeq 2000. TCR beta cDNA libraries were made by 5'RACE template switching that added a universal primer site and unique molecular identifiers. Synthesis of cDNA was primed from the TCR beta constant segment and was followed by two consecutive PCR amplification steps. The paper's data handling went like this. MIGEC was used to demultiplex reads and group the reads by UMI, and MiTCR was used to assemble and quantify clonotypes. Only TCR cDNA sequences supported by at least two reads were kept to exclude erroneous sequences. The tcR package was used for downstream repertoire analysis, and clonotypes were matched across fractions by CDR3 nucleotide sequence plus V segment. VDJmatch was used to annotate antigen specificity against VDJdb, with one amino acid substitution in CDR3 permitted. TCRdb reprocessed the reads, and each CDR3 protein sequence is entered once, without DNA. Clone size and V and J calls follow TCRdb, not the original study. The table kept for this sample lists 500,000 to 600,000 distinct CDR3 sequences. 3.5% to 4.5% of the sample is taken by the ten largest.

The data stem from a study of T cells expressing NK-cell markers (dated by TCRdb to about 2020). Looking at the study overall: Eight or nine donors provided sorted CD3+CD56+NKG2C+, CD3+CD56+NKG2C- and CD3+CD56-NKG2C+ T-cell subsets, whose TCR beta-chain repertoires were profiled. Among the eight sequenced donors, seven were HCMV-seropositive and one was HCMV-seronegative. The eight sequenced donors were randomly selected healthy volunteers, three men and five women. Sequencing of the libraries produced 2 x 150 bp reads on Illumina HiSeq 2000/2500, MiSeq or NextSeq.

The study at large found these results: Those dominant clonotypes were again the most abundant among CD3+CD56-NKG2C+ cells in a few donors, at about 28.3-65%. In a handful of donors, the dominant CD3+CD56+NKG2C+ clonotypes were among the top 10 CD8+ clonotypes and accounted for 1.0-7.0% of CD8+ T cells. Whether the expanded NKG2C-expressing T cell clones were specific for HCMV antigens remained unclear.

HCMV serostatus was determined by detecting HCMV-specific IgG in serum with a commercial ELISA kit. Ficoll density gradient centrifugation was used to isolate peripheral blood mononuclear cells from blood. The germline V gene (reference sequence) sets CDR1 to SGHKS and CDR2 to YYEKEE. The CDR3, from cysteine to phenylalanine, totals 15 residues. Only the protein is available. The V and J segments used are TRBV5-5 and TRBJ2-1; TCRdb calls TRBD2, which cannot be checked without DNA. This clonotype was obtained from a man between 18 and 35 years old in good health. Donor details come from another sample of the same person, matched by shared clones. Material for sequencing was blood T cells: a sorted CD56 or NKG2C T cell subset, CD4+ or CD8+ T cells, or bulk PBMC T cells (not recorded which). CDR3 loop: CASSVGLAGASEQFF.